This TCR beta chain was obtained from a study of Tregs in tolerant kidney transplant recipients. Generated by immunoSEQ multiplex PCR, the TCRdb table keeps only in-frame clones and is missing some. Here the sample table reports under 35,000 clones. Germline lookup yields CDR1 SNHLY and CDR2 FYNNEI. Trimming took 1 base from V and 6 from J, leaving 13 bases between them. The CDR3 length is 15 residues. Related graft donors supplied nonmyeloablative bone marrow transplants, and mixed chimerism was transient. Unstimulated regulatory T cells (CD4+CD25+CD127-), CD4+CD25- non-regulatory cells, CD4 and CD8 cells were FACS-sorted from thawed PBMCs. Turning to this clone: What it recognizes is unknown. The read terminates 3 residues before the CDR3 end, so the remaining end is supplied by the germline J gene.

Study outcomes and limitations: No direct test of biological reproducibility was done here. Tolerant patients' donor-specific Tregs expanded beyond overall Tregs, suggesting antigen-driven growth. Findings come from small patient numbers and require larger validation.

The sequenced sample was CD4+ T cells from blood (PBMCs), obtained 24 months after the transplant. The V gene is TRBV2, the J gene TRBJ1-5; D is uncertain. The TCR was taken from a human patient who received a combined kidney and bone marrow transplant. Some T cells may possibly be graft donor cells. The CDR3 reads CASSEGPGEGQPQHF. CDR3 DNA, as far as it was read: TGTGCCAGCAGTGAAGGCCCAGGTGAAGGTCAGCCC. The complete variable domain, with remaining parts taken from reference TRBV2 and TRBJ1-5, reads EPEVTQTPSHQVTQMGQEVILRCVPISNHLYFYWYRQILGQKVEFLVSFYNNEISEKSEIFDDQFSVERPDGSNFTLKIRSTKLEDSAMYFCASSEGPGEGQPQHFGDGTRLSIL.